The T cell receptor (beta chain) under discussion was sequenced for a study of blood T cell repertoires in COVID-19. Here immunoSEQ multiplex PCR was the method, and the copy in TCRdb shows in-frame clones only, minus some. The repertoire holds around 99,000 clones, with less than 85% as singletons. The CDR3 loop spans 15 amino acids. The germline gives CDR1 MNHEY, CDR2 SVGEGT. Unmatched junction bases numbered 4, after V lost 5 bases and J lost 3 bases. The receptor was derived from a woman older than 75 with active or convalescent COVID-19. Sequencing was carried out using peripheral blood. This rearrangement joins TRBV6-2 or TRBV6-3 to TRBJ2-7; 13 bases line up with TRBD2. The CDR3 loop is CASSQRLAGGYEQYF. CDR3 DNA: TGTGCCAGCAGTCAGCGACTAGCGGGAGGCTACGAGCAGTACTTC.